One sample yielded the 21 T cell receptor beta chains listed below, sequenced in a study of identical twins. TCRdb re-derived calls from the 5' RACE reads in MiXCR, one entry per CDR3 protein. The data show 240,000 or so distinct CDR3 sequences, with about 10% seen just once and 10% held by the top ten. The sample was memory T cells sorted from blood. The receptor set was obtained from a man in his fifties or sixties in good health.

This clonotype showed up many times. V gene TRBV12-3 or TRBV12-4 combines with J gene TRBJ2-1; 10 bases map to TRBD2. The CDR3 loop spans 14 amino acids. Losses at the gene ends were 2 bases for V and 15 bases for J; bases not matched to a gene: 10. The CDR3 spells CASSLRSGGEIGFF. CDR3 DNA: TGTGCCAGCAGTTTAAGAAGCGGGGGGGAGATCGGGTTCTTC.

This clonotype came up many times. The chain employs TRBV5-5 and TRBJ1-5; 7 bases match TRBD1. CDR3 length: 16 residues. CDR1 and CDR2 from the germline V gene are SGHKS and YYEKEE (reference sequence). Trimming took 4 bases from V and 0 from J; bases not matched to a gene: 7. CDR3 residues: CASSPLGGDSNQPQHF. CDR3 DNA sequence: TGTGCCAGCAGCCCGTTAGGGGGCGATAGCAATCAGCCCCAGCATTTT.

This clonotype turned up a few times. The chain uses TRBV7-6 and TRBJ2-7, with 9 bases aligning to TRBD1. The CDR3 has 15 amino acids. V gave up 3 bases and J gave up 2 bases; unmatched junction bases: 5. Looked up from germline, CDR1 is SGHVS and CDR2 is FNYEAQ. CDR3 nucleotides: TGTGCCAGCAGCTTGGACAGGGGTAGCACCTACGAGCAGTACTTC. Its translation: CASSLDRGSTYEQYF.

The V and J genes are TRBV15 and TRBJ2-1; 8 positions match TRBD2. J was trimmed by 0 bases and V by 2 bases; bases with no gene match: 6. The CDR3 spans 17 residues. Looked up from germline, CDR1 is LNHNV and CDR2 is YYDKDF (reference sequence). CDR3 bases: TGTGCCACCAGCAGACAAATAGCGGGAAGCTCCTACAATGAGCAGTTCTTC. Translated: CATSRQIAGSSYNEQFF.

This clonotype has just a few counts. The genes are TRBV9 and TRBJ2-2; 9 bases line up with TRBD2. CDR1 is SGDLS, CDR2 YYNGEE, per germline. The CDR3 consists of 14 residues. V dropped 0 bases and J dropped 6; count of bases not matched to a gene: 0. The CDR3 DNA reads TGTGCCAGCAGCGTAGGGACTAGCGCCGGGGAGCTGTTTTTT. Amino acid sequence: CASSVGTSAGELFF.

This clonotype occurred many times. The chain has TRBV7-2 and TRBJ2-1, with 14 bases matching TRBD2. In germline, CDR1 is SGHTA, CDR2 FQGNSA. The length of the CDR3 is 16 residues. Losses at the gene ends were 5 bases for V and 8 bases for J; bases not matched to a gene: 8. In DNA form, the CDR3 reads TGTGCCAGCAGCAGGACCGGGACTAGCGGGAGCTATGAGCAGTTCTTC. Its translation: CASSRTGTSGSYEQFF.

This clonotype was recorded at least ten times. V and J are TRBV5-1 and TRBJ2-3, with 8 bases that match TRBD1. The ends lost 6 bases at V and 6 bases at J; junction bases unmatched: 12. The CDR3 spans 15 residues. Germline CDR1 and CDR2: SGHRS and YFSETQ. This chain's CDR3 is CASTPGTGGSDTQYF. CDR3 sequence (DNA): TGCGCCAGCACCCCGGGGACAGGAGGTTCGGATACGCAGTATTTT. Full variable domain (rest looked up from reference TRBV5-1 and TRBJ2-3): KAGVTQTPRYLIKTRGQQVTLSCSPISGHRSVSWYQQTPGQGLQFLFEYFSETQRNKGNFPGRFSGRQFSNSRSEMNVSTLELGDSALYLCASTPGTGGSDTQYFGPGTRLTVL.

This clonotype was counted many times. The V and J genes are TRBV6-6 and TRBJ2-7; 7 positions match TRBD1. CDR3 length: 12 amino acids. Germline V lookup: CDR1 MNHNY, CDR2 SVGAGI (reference sequence). V lost 6 bases to trimming and J lost 6 bases; unmatched junction nucleotides: 5. CDR3 sequence reads: CASRDRITEQYF. CDR3 in DNA: TGTGCCAGCAGGGACAGGATTACCGAGCAGTACTTC.

The table lists this clonotype with many counts. The genes are TRBV4-3 and TRBJ2-2; D uncertain. The CDR3 covers 16 residues. Germline V gene lookup returns CDR1 LGHNA and CDR2 YSLEER. Trimming took 0 bases from V and 4 from J, leaving 12 bases between them. CDR3 region: CASSQDFSEPTGELFF. CDR3 nucleotide sequence: TGCGCCAGCAGCCAAGATTTTTCAGAACCCACCGGGGAGCTGTTTTTT.

This clonotype has a handful of counts. V gene TRBV4-3 combines with J gene TRBJ1-2; D gene ambiguous. The germline CDR1 and CDR2 sequences are LGHNA and YSLEER. The CDR3 contains 15 residues. V lost 0 bases and J lost 2, with 10 bases in between. CDR3 loop: CASSQDLAGNYGYTF. CDR3 DNA: TGCGCCAGCAGCCAAGATTTGGCGGGCAACTATGGCTACACCTTC.

This clonotype occurred many times. The chain joins TRBV6-1 to TRBJ2-7, with D hard to call. The CDR3 has 13 amino acids. V lost 10 bases and J 5 bases, leaving 18 bases between the germline ends. CDR1 MNHNS and CDR2 SASEGT come from the germline V gene. This CDR3 reads CATRAKLIHEQYF. The CDR3 region has the DNA TGTGCCACTAGGGCTAAGCTTATCCACGAGCAGTACTTC.

CDR3 nucleotide sequence: TGCGCCAGCAGCTTGGCCGGGACAGGGGCACGGGAGACCCAGTACTTC. Its translation: CASSLAGTGARETQYF. This chain connects TRBV5-1 to TRBJ2-5, with 10 bases identical to TRBD1. V dropped 0 bases and J dropped 5; count of bases not matched to a gene: 7. The CDR3 is made up of 16 amino acids. Germline V gene lookup returns CDR1 SGHRS and CDR2 YFSETQ. Drawing the rest from reference TRBV5-1 and TRBJ2-5, the complete variable domain is KAGVTQTPRYLIKTRGQQVTLSCSPISGHRSVSWYQQTPGQGLQFLFEYFSETQRNKGNFPGRFSGRQFSNSRSEMNVSTLELGDSALYLCASSLAGTGARETQYFGPGTRLLVL.

This clonotype was seen many times. The chain joins TRBV5-1 to TRBJ2-7; D call uncertain. V was pared by 1 base and J by 2 bases, with 13 bases between. CDR3 length equals 15 residues. The germline gives CDR1 SGHRS, CDR2 YFSETQ. CDR3 loop: CASSLNSAQTYEQYF. In DNA, the CDR3 is TGCGCCAGCAGCTTGAACAGTGCTCAGACCTACGAGCAGTACTTC.

There are a few counts of this clonotype. The chain recombines TRBV12-3 or TRBV12-4 with TRBJ2-7, with 11 bases lining up with TRBD2. V lost 0 bases, J lost 6 bases, and 4 bases stayed unmatched. The CDR3 contains 15 residues. The CDR3 DNA sequence: TGTGCCAGCAGTTTAGCAACTAGCGGGAGATCCGAGCAGTACTTC. This gives the protein CASSLATSGRSEQYF.

Remarks on this clonotype: Just one base apart from a much larger clone, this may be a read error. The gene calls are TRBV5-1 and TRBJ2-3, with 8 bases fitting TRBD1. This CDR3 contains 14 residues. The ends lost 9 bases at V and 4 bases at J; junction bases unmatched: 10. Germline V lookup: CDR1 SGHRS, CDR2 YFSETQ. DNA for the CDR3: TGCGCCACAAAACAGGGGGAAGGGGCAGATACGCAGTATTTT. Translated: CATKQGEGADTQYF.

There are many counts of this clonotype. V gene TRBV5-6 combines with J gene TRBJ2-5; tentative D call: TRBD2 (6 bases). The CDR3 is made up of 12 amino acids. Trimming pared 8 bases from V and 5 bases from J, leaving 13 bases between. CDR1 is SGHDT and CDR2 is YYEEEE in the germline V gene. The CDR3 region has the DNA TGTGCCAGTACCTACCGGGGGGAGACCCAGTACTTC. Residues: CASTYRGETQYF.

This chain joins TRBV28 and TRBJ2-3, with D unresolved. Germline lookup yields CDR1 MDHEN and CDR2 SYDVKM. The V and J ends lost 5 bases and 9 bases respectively, with 9 bases between them. The CDR3 totals 11 residues. The CDR3 protein is CASSDTRTQYF. The CDR3 nucleotides are TGTGCCAGCAGTGACACCCGAACGCAGTATTTT.

This clonotype came up a few times. The chain has TRBV5-1 and TRBJ2-7, with 7 positions matching TRBD2. The CDR3 runs to 15 residues. CDR1 and CDR2 from the germline V gene are SGHRS and YFSETQ. V shed 0 bases and J 4 bases; nucleotides not matched to a gene: 7. CDR3: CASSLAGGGSYEQYF. CDR3 DNA sequence: TGCGCCAGCAGCTTGGCTGGCGGCGGGAGTTACGAGCAGTACTTC. Full variable domain (outside the CDR3, taken from reference TRBV5-1 and TRBJ2-7): KAGVTQTPRYLIKTRGQQVTLSCSPISGHRSVSWYQQTPGQGLQFLFEYFSETQRNKGNFPGRFSGRQFSNSRSEMNVSTLELGDSALYLCASSLAGGGSYEQYFGPGTRLTVT.

On this clonotype: The junction shows a germline mismatch at one end, possibly a read error. V gene TRBV4-3 combines with J gene TRBJ1-3; 12 bases map to TRBD1. The CDR3 consists of 17 residues. The V gene's germline CDR1 is LGHNA and CDR2 YSLEER. The CDR3 protein is CASSQDLGQGAGNTIYF. The DNA of the CDR3 is TGCGCCAGCAGCCAAGATCTGGGACAGGGGGCTGGCAACACCATATATTTT.

There are many counts of this clonotype. The V call is TRBV20-1, the J call TRBJ2-7, with TRBD2 as a possible D gene (5 bases). V lost 6 bases, J lost 2 bases, and 17 bases lay in between. Germline CDR1 DFQATT, CDR2 SNEGSKA (reference sequence). The CDR3 spans 14 residues. The DNA for the CDR3 is TGCAGTGCGCCGGGTAGCGTCGGTCCCTACGAGCAGTACTTC. Amino acid sequence: CSAPGSVGPYEQYF.

This clonotype came up many times. V is TRBV6-2 or TRBV6-3 and J is TRBJ2-1; D perhaps matches TRBD2 (6 bases). CDR1 is MNHEY and CDR2 is SVGEGT in the germline V gene. The CDR3 loop spans 16 amino acids. Deletions cut 10 bases from V and 2 bases from J, with 21 bases between. CDR3 DNA: TGTGCCACCCTATTTTCCGGGGGAGTCGCCTACAATGAGCAGTTCTTC. Its protein product is CATLFSGGVAYNEQFF.